The subject of this entry is one T cell receptor beta chain. Antigen specificity is unknown. The read terminates 3 residues before the CDR3 end, so the remaining end is supplied by the germline J gene. The record originates from a study of T cell clonality in common variable immunodeficiency. Sequenced by immunoSEQ multiplex PCR; TCRdb stores in-frame clones only, minus some. The sample was found to contain 7,000 to 9,000 clones, and every one recurs. This CDR3 has 14 amino acids. V gave up 11 bases and J gave up 6 bases, with 19 bases separating them. Germline CDR1 and CDR2: MNHGY and SAAAGT. Findings of the study overall: Fewer deletions and N-nucleotide insertions were reportedly seen in common variable immunodeficiency TCR beta sequences.

The source of this sequence is a human donor with common variable immunodeficiency. The sequenced sample was peripheral blood mononuclear cells. This chain joins TRBV6-8 and TRBJ2-2, with D possibly TRBD1 on 7 matching bases. The CDR3 spells CAGGGQNRAGELFF. The DNA read from the CDR3 is TGTGCCGGAGGGGGCCAAAATCGCGCCGGGGAG.